This entry is about one TCR beta chain. These data belong to a study of blood T cell repertoires in COVID-19. At the level of the study: Acute and convalescent COVID-19 specimens originated in the United States, Italy and Spain. PBMCs, B-cell-depleted T cells, or T cells were the source of the cDNA or gDNA that made up the material.

Authors' data handling: It was from reference gene primer amplification that nucleated cell counts were estimated. Assay used: immunoSEQ multiplex PCR; TCRdb lists only in-frame clones, some missing. Clone size and V and J calls were adopted from that table, with D and trimming inferred from the DNA. The data hold 150,000 or so clones, with 87% observed a single time. The CDR3 covers 15 residues. From germline, CDR1 is LNHDA and CDR2 SQIVND (reference sequence). V gave up 3 bases and J gave up 4 bases, with 14 bases separating them. This TCR was sampled from a woman aged 40 to 50 who had been exposed to COVID-19. V usage is TRBV19 and J usage is TRBJ2-3; D perhaps matches TRBD1 (6 bases). Input material: PBMCs or T cells enriched from blood (not recorded which). CDR3 residues: CASSIGTGWADTQYF. DNA for the CDR3: TGTGCCAGTAGTATCGGTACAGGGTGGGCAGATACGCAGTATTTT.